The 27 T cell receptor beta chains reported below all come from one sample, sequenced in a study of OX40 agonist ivuxolimab in advanced cancers. The method was immunoSEQ multiplex PCR; TCRdb's version includes in-frame clones alone and lacks a portion of them. Of about 20,000 clones in the sample, about 87% were seen once. Sequencing used CD4+ or CD8+ T cells sorted from blood, obtained in a trial of the OX40 agonist ivuxolimab. These receptors were collected from an adult with an advanced solid tumor such as melanoma, head and neck, liver or kidney cancer.

The chain combines TRBV7-9 with TRBJ2-7, with D tentatively TRBD2 (6 bases). V was trimmed by 5 bases and J by 4 bases, leaving 12 bases between them. This CDR3 contains 13 residues. Looked up from germline, CDR1 is SEHNR and CDR2 is FQNEAQ (reference sequence). The CDR3 DNA follows: TGTGCCAGCAGCCCTAGGGAGGAGTACGAGCAGTACTTC. It encodes CASSPREEYEQYF. Supplemented by reference TRBV7-9 and TRBJ2-7, the full variable domain reads DTGVSQNPRHKITKRGQNVTFRCDPISEHNRLYWYRQTLGQGPEFLTYFQNEAQLEKSRLLSDRFSAERPKGSFSTLEIQRTEQGDSAMYLCASSPREEYEQYFGPGTRLTVT.

This clone is deemed large. Here the CDR3 reads CASSPRTGWNTEAFF. In DNA form, the CDR3 reads TGTGCCAGCAGCCCGAGGACAGGGTGGAACACTGAAGCTTTCTTT. The chain recombines TRBV11-1 with TRBJ1-1; 8 bases match TRBD1. J gave up 1 base and V 5 bases, and 6 bases lay outside the gene matches. The CDR3 sequence is 15 residues long. Germline CDR1 and CDR2: SGHAT and FQDESV (reference sequence).

In its sample, this clone was seen once. The chain couples TRBV11-2 to TRBJ1-3; D unclear. CDR3 length equals 12 residues. CDR1 is SGHAT, CDR2 FQNNGV, per germline. The V gene lost 1 base and the J gene lost 6 bases, with 4 bases spanning the gap. The CDR3 coding sequence is TGTGCCAGCAGCTTAGGACTAAACACCATATATTTT. Translating it yields CASSLGLNTIYF.

The V call is TRBV5-6, the J call TRBJ1-5, with D uncertain. Trimming shortened V by 0 bases and J by 5 bases, and 15 bases separated the two germline ends. The CDR3 is 16 residues long. Germline values: CDR1 SGHDT, CDR2 YYEEEE. The DNA of the CDR3 is TGTGCCAGCAGCTTGGCCAACTGGGCGGATGATCAGCCCCAGCATTTT. Protein product: CASSLANWADDQPQHF.

The chain carries TRBV7-3 and TRBJ2-7; D might be TRBD2 (6 bases). The CDR3 is made up of 17 amino acids. CDR1 is SGHTA, CDR2 FQGTGA, per germline. V lost 4 bases and J 2 bases, leaving 21 bases between the germline ends. CDR3 region: CASSSIFWGDLPYEQYF. DNA for the CDR3: TGTGCCAGCAGCTCGATCTTTTGGGGGGATTTGCCCTACGAGCAGTACTTC.

This clone was counted between two and nine times. This chain uses TRBV13 with TRBJ2-6; a possible D gene is TRBD1 (6 bases). The germline V gene encodes CDR1 PRHDT and CDR2 FYEKMQ (reference sequence). CDR3 size: 18 residues. Trimming took 7 bases from V and 0 from J, leaving 19 bases between them. The CDR3 region is CASTPGGQGSSGANVLTF. The CDR3 DNA reads TGTGCCAGCACCCCTGGGGGCCAGGGAAGCTCTGGGGCCAACGTCCTGACTTTC.

This chain joins TRBV10-3 and TRBJ2-7; D gene unclear. CDR1 ENHRY and CDR2 SYGVKD come from the germline V gene. This CDR3 region has 14 residues. The V and J ends lost 6 bases and 3 bases respectively, with 15 bases between them. Here the CDR3 DNA reads TGTGCCATCAGCGATAGTGGGGTCGACTACGAGCAGTACTTC. This encodes CAISDSGVDYEQYF.

J is TRBJ1-1 and V is TRBV11-3; D possibly corresponds to TRBD1 (5 bases). Germline lookup yields CDR1 SGHNT and CDR2 YENEEA. This CDR3 is built from 13 residues. Trimming cost V 3 bases and J 2 bases, with 7 bases left between them. The chain's CDR3 is CASSFGGNTEAFF. The DNA of the CDR3 is TGTGCCAGCAGCTTCGGGGGAAACACTGAAGCTTTCTTT.

The chain has TRBV7-9 and TRBJ1-1; D may be TRBD1 (5 bases). The CDR3 is 16 residues long. V was clipped by 1 base and J by 3 bases, with 15 bases between them. Germline V gives CDR1 SEHNR, CDR2 FQNEAQ (reference sequence). The CDR3: CASSLVGGAGYTEAFF. The CDR3 coding sequence is TGTGCCAGCAGCTTAGTGGGTGGGGCGGGTTACACTGAAGCTTTCTTT. The variable domain in full, with the rest retrieved from reference TRBV7-9 and TRBJ1-1, is DTGVSQNPRHKITKRGQNVTFRCDPISEHNRLYWYRQTLGQGPEFLTYFQNEAQLEKSRLLSDRFSAERPKGSFSTLEIQRTEQGDSAMYLCASSLVGGAGYTEAFFGQGTRLTVV.

The V call is TRBV20-1, the J call TRBJ2-5, with D perhaps being TRBD1 or TRBD2 (5 bases each). Germline V lookup: CDR1 DFQATT, CDR2 SNEGSKA (reference sequence). V lost 3 bases, J lost 13 bases, and 12 bases lay in between. The length of the CDR3 is 10 residues. The CDR3 DNA reads as TGCAGTGCTAGGGTCGGGGCCTTGTACTTC. It translates to CSARVGALYF.

The rearrangement joins TRBV7-6 to TRBJ2-2; no clear D. The CDR3 consists of 14 residues. Deletions cut 2 bases from V and 4 bases from J, with 8 bases between. Per the germline V gene, CDR1 is SGHVS and CDR2 is FNYEAQ. CDR3 nucleotides: TGTGCCAGCAGCTTACCACCTAGCACCGGGGAGCTGTTTTTT. Its translation: CASSLPPSTGELFF. Using reference TRBV7-6 and TRBJ2-2 for the parts outside the CDR3, the full variable domain is GAGVSQSPRYKVTKRGQDVALRCDPISGHVSLYWYRQALGQGPEFLTYFNYEAQQDKSGLPNDRFSAERPEGSISTLTIQRTEQRDSAMYRCASSLPPSTGELFFGEGSRLTVL.

The chain joins TRBV4-3 to TRBJ2-3, with 7 bases that match TRBD2. Looked up from germline, CDR1 is LGHNA and CDR2 is YSLEER. Unmatched junction bases numbered 5, after V lost 3 bases and J lost 2 bases. CDR3 length: 15 residues. Written as DNA, the CDR3 is TGCGCCAGCAGCCACTCTCTAGCGGCCACAGATACGCAGTATTTT. Translating it yields CASSHSLAATDTQYF.

The chain is built from TRBV4-1 and TRBJ1-4, with 10 bases that match TRBD1. Germline V gene lookup returns CDR1 MGHRA and CDR2 YSYEKL. V lost 4 bases to trimming and J lost 6 bases; unmatched junction nucleotides: 2. CDR3 size: 14 residues. The CDR3 region is CASSRTGGDEKLFF. DNA for the CDR3: TGCGCCAGCAGCCGGACAGGGGGGGATGAAAAACTGTTTTTT.

V usage is TRBV5-1 and J usage is TRBJ1-2, with D possibly matching TRBD1 (5 bases). V shed 0 bases and J shed 5 bases, with 14 bases lying between them. The CDR3 spans 15 residues. The germline V gene has CDR1 SGHRS and CDR2 YFSETQ. In nucleotides, the CDR3 is TGCGCCAGCAGCTTGGCCCCGAGGGGCTTGTATGGCTACACCTTC. Its protein product is CASSLAPRGLYGYTF.

The chain carries TRBV27 and TRBJ2-7; 8 positions agree with TRBD2. CDR1 MNHEY and CDR2 SMNVEV come from the germline V gene (reference sequence). This CDR3 contains 13 residues. Trimming removed 2 bases from V and 4 bases from J; junction bases left unmatched: 1. In nucleotides, the CDR3 is TGTGCCAGCAGTTTAGGCGGGAGGTACGAGCAGTACTTC. As protein: CASSLGGRYEQYF.

The V and J genes are TRBV19 and TRBJ2-3, with 12 bases identical to TRBD2. Unmatched junction bases numbered 4, after V lost 1 base and J lost 11 bases. Germline CDR1 LNHDA, CDR2 SQIVND (reference sequence). CDR3 length: 14 amino acids. The CDR3 here is CASSIVGTSGWQYF. In DNA form, the CDR3 reads TGTGCCAGTAGTATAGTGGGGACTAGCGGGTGGCAGTATTTT.

Relative to its sample, this clone is large (0.1 to 1%). DNA of the CDR3: TGTGCCAGCAGCTTGGCGGGAAATTCACCCCTCCACTTT. Translating it yields CASSLAGNSPLHF. The rearrangement uses TRBV7-3 and TRBJ1-6; no clear D. Germline CDR1 reads SGHTA; CDR2 reads FQGTGA. This CDR3 contains 13 residues. V was shortened by 3 bases and J by 7 bases, with 7 bases between the two germline ends.

This clone was picked up a small number of times. The chain joins TRBV5-6 to TRBJ2-3; either TRBD1 or TRBD2 may fit D (6 bases each). The V gene's germline CDR1 is SGHDT and CDR2 YYEEEE. The CDR3 is 13 residues long. V shed 7 bases and J shed 1 base, with 10 bases lying between them. The CDR3 bases are TGTGCCAGCGATGGGGGGCGCACAGATACGCAGTATTTT. It codes for CASDGGRTDTQYF.

The chain carries TRBV4-1 and TRBJ1-4; TRBD1 is a possible D gene (6 bases). Germline assignment: CDR1 MGHRA and CDR2 YSYEKL. Deletions cut 4 bases from V and 6 bases from J, with 15 bases between. The CDR3 runs to 15 residues. The CDR3: CASSLRQDYDEKLFF. The CDR3 DNA reads TGCGCCAGCAGCCTTCGACAGGACTACGATGAAAAACTGTTTTTT.

This chain uses TRBV4-1 with TRBJ1-1; D is ambiguous. CDR3 length: 15 residues. CDR1 MGHRA and CDR2 YSYEKL come from the germline V gene. V was trimmed by 0 bases and J by 0 bases, leaving 8 bases between them. CDR3 in amino acids: CASSQEPGMNTEAFF. The DNA for the CDR3 is TGCGCCAGCAGCCAAGAGCCAGGCATGAACACTGAAGCTTTCTTT.

V usage is TRBV29-1 and J usage is TRBJ2-7, with TRBD2 as a possible D gene (6 bases). V shed 8 bases and J shed 2 bases, with 16 bases lying between them. Germline V gene sequence: CDR1 SQVTM, CDR2 ANQGSEA. The CDR3 extends over 13 amino acids. The CDR3 DNA follows: TGCAGCTGCCGGGGGTGGTACACCTACGAGCAGTACTTC. The encoded protein is CSCRGWYTYEQYF.

In nucleotides, the CDR3 is TGTGCCAGCAGTACGGAAGGTGGCGGTAATGAAAAACTGTTTTTT. This encodes CASSTEGGGNEKLFF. J is TRBJ1-4 and V is TRBV6-5; D uncertain. The CDR3 loop spans 15 amino acids. The ends were cut back, 5 bases at V and 4 bases at J, with 14 bases in the middle. CDR1 MNHEY and CDR2 SVGAGI come from the germline V gene.

The J gene is TRBJ1-3, the V gene TRBV5-1; 8 nucleotides match TRBD1. The CDR3 totals 16 residues. Germline CDR1 and CDR2: SGHRS and YFSETQ. V was clipped by 0 bases and J by 0 bases; unmatched bases: 2. The CDR3 region is CASSLGDRLSGNTIYF. In nucleotides, the CDR3 is TGCGCCAGCAGCTTGGGGGACAGGCTCTCTGGAAACACCATATATTTT.

This clone was seen once. The chain uses TRBV29-1 and TRBJ1-2; TRBD1 might be the D (5 bases). This CDR3 has 13 residues. Germline assignment: CDR1 SQVTM and CDR2 ANQGSEA. The V gene lost 0 bases and the J gene lost 3 bases, with 8 bases spanning the gap. CDR3: CSVEEGVDYGYTF. CDR3 nucleotide sequence: TGCAGCGTTGAAGAGGGGGTAGACTATGGCTACACCTTC.

The chain is built from TRBV4-1 and TRBJ1-2, with a tentative D call TRBD1 (5 bases). Germline lookup yields CDR1 MGHRA and CDR2 YSYEKL. V was cut by 4 bases and J by 8 bases, with 23 bases left in between. The CDR3 runs 16 residues. CDR3 sequence reads: CASSLGGNHFFFGYTF. The DNA of the CDR3 is TGCGCCAGCAGCCTGGGGGGTAACCACTTTTTTTTCGGCTACACCTTC.

This chain joins TRBV20-1 and TRBJ2-7; D uncertain. Germline values: CDR1 DFQATT, CDR2 SNEGSKA (reference sequence). Trimming took 6 bases from V and 4 from J, leaving 10 bases between them. This CDR3 is 11 amino acids long. The CDR3 region is CSAHQVYEQYF. In DNA form, the CDR3 reads TGCAGTGCACACCAGGTTTACGAGCAGTACTTC.

J is TRBJ2-2 and V is TRBV6-6, with D perhaps assigned TRBD1 or TRBD2 (5 bases each). The CDR3 has 16 residues. The V end lost 2 bases, the J end lost 1 base, and 11 bases lay between the germline ends. Germline-derived CDR1 and CDR2 are MNHNY and SVGAGI (reference sequence). CDR3 bases: TGTGCCAGCAGTTACCCGGGGCAGGGGAACACCGGGGAGCTGTTTTTT. Encoded protein: CASSYPGQGNTGELFF.